The clone carrying this T cell receptor (beta chain) was picked up one time. A read error may explain this, as a much larger clone is one base away. Time point of the sample: persistent/refractory GD, antithyroid drugs over 5 years with positive TRAb. TCR sequences were obtained from RNA taken from PBMCs. CDR3 regions were amplified by Arm-PCR using iRepertoire HTBI primers to build TCR beta libraries. Each CDR3 protein is one row after TCRdb ran MiXCR on the multiplex PCR reads. The table lists approximately 290,000 distinct CDR3 sequences, around 21% of them singletons. The CDR3 is made up of 15 amino acids. V trimming: 4 bases; J trimming: 4 bases; junction bases outside the gene matches: 13. Germline loops: CDR1 DFQATT, CDR2 SNEGSKA (reference sequence). This sample stems from a study of regulatory T cells in long-lasting Graves disease.

This TCR was recovered from a female donor with Graves disease. The sample in question was peripheral blood mononuclear cells (PBMCs), obtained when the disease was refractory, from a patient treated with antithyroid drugs. The V call is TRBV20-1, the J call TRBJ2-7, with 7 bases that match TRBD2. The CDR3 sequence: CSAKDLERERYEQYF. In DNA, the CDR3 is TGCAGTGCTAAAGATCTGGAGCGGGAAAGGTACGAGCAGTACTTC.